This T cell receptor beta chain is drawn from a study of healthy donors' naive CD4 and CD8 T cells. The V end was cut by 4 bases, the J end by 4 bases, with 7 bases between. There are 11 residues in the CDR3. Germline-derived CDR1 and CDR2 are SQVTM and ANQGSEA. A linear amplification protocol produced the TCR libraries from about 0.45 ug of total RNA. Under the authors' procedure: Roughly 5 healthy donors contributed 78,498 sequenced TCR alpha transcripts. TCRdb re-analysed the reads in MiXCR, keeping a single row per CDR3 protein. The V and J calls come from TCRdb's annotation, not from the publication. The sample holds 150,000 to 200,000 distinct CDR3 sequences; over 60% are singletons and the top ten take around 2%. Only a few counts were recorded for this clonotype. CD4+CD8-CD45RO-CD45RA+ cells were naive CD4+; CD8+CD4-CD45RA+CD27bright cells were naive CD8+.

The sequence derives from a pool of human donors in good health; the sample pools cells from several healthy donors. Sequenced sample: naive CD4+ and CD8+ T cells sorted from blood, pooled from several donors. This rearrangement joins TRBV29-1 to TRBJ1-2; no reliable D call. CDR3 amino acids: CSVAEVYGYTF. DNA of the CDR3: TGCAGCGTTGCAGAGGTCTATGGCTACACCTTC.